This T cell receptor (beta chain) stems from a study of T cells in tuberculosis (dated by TCRdb to the late 2010s). Study-wide context: The study combined CD1B tetramers and high-throughput TCR immunosequencing to characterize T cells specific for the mycobacterial lipid antigen glucose monomycolate (GMM). PBMC from patients with active tuberculosis were archived either before the start of standard anti-tuberculosis treatment or within 7 days of starting that treatment. A South African clinical cohort compared IGRA-negative adolescents, IGRA-positive adolescents with latent tuberculosis and adults with active tuberculosis, about ten per group.

The patients with active tuberculosis were newly diagnosed, HIV-seronegative South African adults aged 18 years or older. Confirmation of active tuberculosis was obtained by positive sputum smear microscopy and/or positive M. tuberculosis culture. Immunosequencing was performed on unsorted cryopreserved PBMC and covered around 100,000 T cells per clinical donor on average. A note on this clone: It lacks a known antigen. No quality values exist for individual bases; no much larger clone is one base distant.

V and J are truncated by 4 bases and 6 bases respectively, leaving an intervening sequence of 15 bases. The germline V gene provides CDR1 MNHEY and CDR2 SVGAGI. The CDR3 runs 14 amino acids, cysteine and phenylalanine included. The DNA shown is the 42-base CDR3, in frame from base 1. Paper-wide results and their limitations: Shorter CDR3-alpha lengths in active tuberculosis patients partly drove the smaller NN-distances, and the TCR-beta difference was not statistically significant. Clinical samples were chosen by availability of cryopreserved specimens, and active tuberculosis cases were adults while controls were adolescents. A classifier using the diverse GMM-specific repertoire reached 87% accuracy (AUROC approximately 0.9), compared with approximately 70% accuracy using GEM motif frequencies. Smaller mean NN-distances to GMM-specific TCRs were observed in active tuberculosis TCR-alpha repertoires than in IGRA-negative controls, suggesting clonal expansion of GMM-specific TCRs.

The immunoSEQ multiplex PCR assay was used to generate TCR libraries, with TCR-beta and/or TCR-alpha/delta assays applied to each sample. The amplified TCR libraries were sequenced using the Illumina high-throughput platform. The study's own analysis went as follows. Clustering and dimensionality reduction relied on pairwise TCRdist distances among GMM-specific receptors from T cells that were either sorted ex vivo or expanded in vitro. Each clinical repertoire was assigned a mean NN-distance score, defined as the average TCRdist to the nearest 10% of tetramer-positive reference sequences. GEM TCR motif frequency was calculated as the fraction of unique TCRs that matched known GEM sequences by V/J usage and CDR3 length. Active tuberculosis was classified by linear discriminant analysis with leave-one-out cross-validation, implemented in scikit-learn. TCRdb took this table from immuneACCESS and kept in-frame rearrangements with V and J called. Such tables lack part of the clones; where checked against another copy, unresolved V genes explain under half of the gap, and the rest is unexplained. The DNA was the basis for D and trimming; V, J and clone size are from that table. This sample comprises some 7,900 clones, 95% of them detected only once. The ten largest clones capture approximately 10% of the sample.

The rearranged chain carries TRBV6-5 and TRBJ1-1; 5 matching bases give a weak D call of TRBD1. Sequencing was performed on PBMCs. This TCR came from an adult with tuberculosis. CDR3 sequence: CASSFGTHGAEAFF. The sequenced DNA is TGTGCCAGCAGTTTCGGGACTCACGGAGCTGAAGCTTTCTTT.